The 27 T cell receptor beta chains below all came from one sample that was sequenced in a study of T cells in tuberculosis. The data were produced by immunoSEQ multiplex PCR, yet TCRdb's version contains in-frame clones alone and is incomplete. The sample holds more than 30,000 clones, approximately 94% seen once. Source material: PBMCs. Every receptor here comes from a donor aged 10-30 years with latent tuberculosis or without tuberculosis infection. Some clones in this sample may be carry-over from other donors' samples.

This chain connects TRBV7-2 to TRBJ2-2; TRBD2 aligns across 7 bases. The CDR3 spans 15 residues. The germline CDR1 and CDR2 sequences are SGHTA and FQGNSA. J was trimmed by 5 bases and V by 6 bases; bases with no gene match: 9. CDR3 DNA: TGTGCCAGCAGGCCTCCGGGAGGAGGGACCGGGGAGCTGTTTTTT. This encodes CASRPPGGGTGELFF.

The J gene is TRBJ2-3, the V gene TRBV30; 10 bases fit TRBD2. Germline values: CDR1 GTSNPN, CDR2 SVGIG (reference sequence). The CDR3 totals 16 residues. V gave up 5 bases and J gave up 1 base; unmatched junction bases: 9. The CDR3: CAWASGGARGTDTQYF. In DNA form, the CDR3 reads TGTGCCTGGGCGAGCGGGGGGGCCCGGGGCACAGATACGCAGTATTTT.

The gene calls are TRBV20-1 and TRBJ1-3; no firm D call. The CDR3 totals 11 residues. CDR1 is DFQATT and CDR2 is SNEGSKA in the germline V gene (reference sequence). In DNA form, the CDR3 reads TGCAGCGCCGACTGGCGAAACACCATATATTTT. This encodes CSADWRNTIYF.

The gene calls are TRBV4-1 and TRBJ1-2, with D tentatively TRBD1 (5 bases). The V gene's germline CDR1 is MGHRA and CDR2 YSYEKL. Trimming left V 3 bases short and J 0 bases short, with 11 bases between. There are 15 residues in the CDR3. CDR3 sequence reads: CASSHGGLANYGYTF. The CDR3 DNA is TGCGCCAGCAGCCACGGGGGGTTAGCTAACTATGGCTACACCTTC.

CDR3 nucleotides: TGTGCCAGCAGCTTAGATCCGTATTCACCCCTCCACTTT. Amino acids: CASSLDPYSPLHF. The rearrangement joins TRBV11-3 to TRBJ1-6; D gene uncertain. The CDR3 is 13 amino acids. V was cut by 0 bases and J by 8 bases, with 5 bases left in between. The germline CDR1 and CDR2 sequences are SGHNT and YENEEA. Full variable domain (remainder filled in from reference TRBV11-3 and TRBJ1-6): EAGVVQSPRYKIIEKKQPVAFWCNPISGHNTLYWYLQNLGQGPELLIRYENEEAVDDSQLPKDRFSAERLKGVDSTLKIQPAELGDSAVYLCASSLDPYSPLHFGNGTRLTVT.

The chain carries TRBV5-1 and TRBJ2-7, with 12 bases lining up with TRBD2. Trimming cost V 0 bases and J 4 bases; bases outside gene matches: 11. Germline CDR1 reads SGHRS; CDR2 reads YFSETQ. The CDR3 consists of 18 residues. The CDR3 bases are TGCGCCAGCAGCTTGGCCCCTAGCGGGGGGGCTTTCAGGTACGAGCAGTACTTC. Amino acids: CASSLAPSGGAFRYEQYF. Looking up the rest from reference TRBV5-1 and TRBJ2-7 gives the full variable domain: KAGVTQTPRYLIKTRGQQVTLSCSPISGHRSVSWYQQTPGQGLQFLFEYFSETQRNKGNFPGRFSGRQFSNSRSEMNVSTLELGDSALYLCASSLAPSGGAFRYEQYFGPGTRLTVT.

A single count supports this clone. The chain recombines TRBV5-1 with TRBJ2-1, with 8 nucleotides matching TRBD1. Trimming removed 0 bases from V and 9 bases from J; junction bases left unmatched: 8. CDR3 length: 15 amino acids. CDR1 is SGHRS and CDR2 is YFSETQ in the germline V gene. In DNA form, the CDR3 reads TGCGCCAGCAGCTTGGTTCCAGGGGGCCTTGGTGAGCAGTTCTTC. It encodes CASSLVPGGLGEQFF.

The rearrangement links TRBV11-2 to TRBJ1-4; D remains unclear. The CDR3 is made up of 14 amino acids. Germline V gene data show CDR1 as SGHAT and CDR2 as FQNNGV. Deletions cut 4 bases from V and 4 bases from J, with 10 bases between. Here the CDR3 DNA reads TGTGCCAGCAGCTATGACTGGATTAATGAAAAACTGTTTTTT. It translates to CASSYDWINEKLFF. Looking up the rest from reference TRBV11-2 and TRBJ1-4 gives the full variable domain: EAGVAQSPRYKIIEKRQSVAFWCNPISGHATLYWYQQILGQGPKLLIQFQNNGVVDDSQLPKDRFSAERLKGVDSTLKIQPAKLEDSAVYLCASSYDWINEKLFFGSGTQLSVL.

The chain is built from TRBV9 and TRBJ2-3, with D possibly TRBD2 on 6 matching bases. Germline CDR1 SGDLS, CDR2 YYNGEE. Trimming stripped 3 bases from V and 0 bases from J, with 14 bases between. The CDR3 loop spans 16 amino acids. This CDR3 reads CASSGPGLRSTDTQYF. CDR3 in DNA: TGTGCCAGCAGCGGGCCGGGACTCCGAAGCACAGATACGCAGTATTTT.

The rearrangement joins TRBV21-1 to TRBJ1-6; the D call of TRBD1 is as the table states it, not checked on the DNA. TRBV21-1 is termed a pseudogene. The CDR3 extends over 17 amino acids. The CDR3 DNA reads TGTGCCAGCAGCAGTGGGCCGGGACAACAGTATAATTCACCCCTCCACTTT. It specifies CASSSGPGQQYNSPLHF.

The chain employs TRBV29-1 and TRBJ2-2; D possibly corresponds to TRBD2 (5 bases). Germline lookup yields CDR1 SQVTM and CDR2 ANQGSEA. This CDR3 has 14 amino acids. V gave up 6 bases and J gave up 8 bases, with 19 bases separating them. The CDR3 nucleotides are TGCAGCGTCGGGATCGCCGCTCTTAGGGGGGAGCTGTTTTTT. It codes for CSVGIAALRGELFF.

The J gene is TRBJ1-1, the V gene TRBV5-8; TRBD1 agrees at 9 bases. The junction had 6 bases not matched to a gene; V was cut back by 3 bases and J by 3 bases. The CDR3 contains 15 residues. CDR1 and CDR2 (germline): SGHTS, YDEGEE. CDR3 amino acids: CASSYGQGPYTEAFF. In DNA, the CDR3 is TGTGCCAGCAGCTACGGACAGGGGCCCTACACTGAAGCTTTCTTT.

The chain employs TRBV7-3 and TRBJ2-6; D is perhaps TRBD2 (6 bases). Trimming took off 2 bases at V and 0 bases at J, with 14 bases between the two ends. The CDR3 spans 18 residues. The germline V gene has CDR1 SGHTA and CDR2 FQGTGA. CDR3 in amino acids: CASSLSPSASSGANVLTF. DNA of the CDR3: TGTGCCAGCAGCTTATCTCCTAGCGCGAGCTCTGGGGCCAACGTCCTGACTTTC.

The rearrangement joins TRBV11-2 to TRBJ1-4, with D uncertain. The CDR3 contains 13 residues. Trimming left V 5 bases short and J 8 bases short, with 12 bases between. CDR1 is SGHAT and CDR2 is FQNNGV in the germline V gene. The chain's CDR3 is CASSLRRGEKLFF. As DNA, the CDR3 is TGTGCCAGCAGCCTGCGGAGAGGCGAAAAACTGTTTTTT.

In this sample, this clone turned up once. V and J are TRBV19 and TRBJ1-1, with 10 bases aligning to TRBD1. The germline gives CDR1 LNHDA, CDR2 SQIVND (reference sequence). This CDR3 is 15 amino acids long. The V and J ends lost 3 bases and 5 bases, in that order; junction bases with no gene match: 6. This chain's CDR3 is CASSILDRGGTEAFF. The DNA of the CDR3 is TGTGCCAGTAGTATCCTGGACAGGGGGGGAACTGAAGCTTTCTTT.

CDR3 sequence (DNA): TGTGCCAGCAGCTTTGGGACAGGGCTCGGCGAGCAGTACGTC. It codes for CASSFGTGLGEQYV. The chain uses TRBV11-2 and TRBJ2-7; 9 positions agree with TRBD1. V lost 3 bases and J lost 6; bases outside the gene matches: 6. The V gene's germline CDR1 is SGHAT and CDR2 FQNNGV. The CDR3 covers 14 residues.

The genes are TRBV30 and TRBJ1-5; no definite D call. The germline V gene encodes CDR1 GTSNPN and CDR2 SVGIG (reference sequence). The CDR3 runs to 14 residues. The V end was cut by 5 bases, the J end by 2 bases, with 13 bases between. The CDR3 sequence: CAWAGRNGNQPQHF. In DNA, the CDR3 is TGTGCCTGGGCTGGGAGGAATGGCAATCAGCCCCAGCATTTT.

The rearrangement joins TRBV14 to TRBJ2-7; TRBD1 matches at 9 bases. Germline assignment: CDR1 SGHDN and CDR2 FVKESK. V shed 2 bases and J 6 bases; nucleotides not matched to a gene: 2. The CDR3 extends over 13 amino acids. Here the CDR3 DNA reads TGTGCCAGCAGCCAACGGACAGGGGTCGAGCAGTACTTC. Protein: CASSQRTGVEQYF.

The rearrangement joins TRBV11-2 to TRBJ1-6; unclear D gene. The CDR3 loop spans 18 amino acids. V was trimmed by 1 base and J by 0 bases, leaving 13 bases between them. Per the germline V gene, CDR1 is SGHAT and CDR2 is FQNNGV. CDR3: CASSLGVRPSSYNSPLHF. In DNA, the CDR3 is TGTGCCAGCAGCTTAGGGGTCAGGCCGAGCTCCTATAATTCACCCCTCCACTTT.

V and J are TRBV27 and TRBJ1-1, with TRBD1 identical over 7 bases. V lost 0 bases to trimming and J lost 10 bases; unmatched junction nucleotides: 8. Germline CDR1 reads MNHEY; CDR2 reads SMNVEV (reference sequence). The CDR3 spans 14 residues. The CDR3 loop reads CASSLSVRTGGAFF. CDR3 coding DNA: TGTGCCAGCAGTTTATCGGTTCGGACAGGCGGAGCTTTCTTT.

A note on this clone: Given the absence of the conserved phenylalanine or tryptophan at the CDR3 end, a read error is likely. It is unclear where the CDR3 begins or ends on the DNA, so no DNA is shown, and the CDR3 is as TCRdb lists it. V gene TRBV15 combines with J gene TRBJ1-1; the D call of TRBD1 is as the table states it, not checked on the DNA. Per germline, CDR1 LNHNV and CDR2 YYDKDF (reference sequence). The CDR3 adds up to 14 amino acids, both ends counted. The CDR3 protein is CATSRDLGTGDSQI.

The rearrangement joins TRBV7-6 to TRBJ2-7, with 7 bases fitting TRBD2. The CDR3 extends over 12 amino acids. Germline CDR1 SGHVS, CDR2 FNYEAQ. V lost 8 bases, J lost 3 bases, and 4 bases stayed unmatched. CDR3 sequence (DNA): TGTGCCAGCGGCTGGGGGGGCTACGAGCAGTACGTC. Protein product: CASGWGGYEQYV.

The rearrangement links TRBV2 to TRBJ2-3; 7 bases map to TRBD1. This CDR3 has 14 residues. Germline V CDR1 and CDR2: SNHLY, FYNNEI. The V gene end was trimmed by 4 bases and the J gene end by 9 bases; junction bases not matched to a gene: 10. The chain's CDR3 is CASSVRAQGETQYF. The CDR3, as DNA: TGTGCCAGCAGTGTCCGGGCCCAGGGGGAGACGCAGTATTTT.

The rearrangement uses TRBV13 and TRBJ1-6, with D unresolved. This CDR3 comprises 13 residues. Trimming removed 0 bases from V and 13 bases from J, with 10 bases in between. CDR1 and CDR2 (germline): PRHDT, FYEKMQ (reference sequence). CDR3 DNA: TGTGCCAGCAGCTTAGGGTCGCGGTTTCCCCTCCACTTT. Translation gives CASSLGSRFPLHF.

The V and J genes are TRBV27 and TRBJ2-7; TRBD1 aligns across 7 bases. V shed 5 bases and J 3 bases; nucleotides not matched to a gene: 7. The germline gives CDR1 MNHEY, CDR2 SMNVEV (reference sequence). The CDR3 spans 14 residues. DNA of the CDR3: TGTGCCAGCAGTCGGACAGGAACCCTCTACGAGCAGTACGTC. Encoded protein: CASSRTGTLYEQYV.

V and J are TRBV4-1 and TRBJ1-2; D ambiguous. This CDR3 spans 13 amino acids. Trimming left V 2 bases short and J 0 bases short, with 4 bases between. The V gene's germline CDR1 is MGHRA and CDR2 YSYEKL. The DNA of the CDR3 is TGCGCCAGCAGCCAATTCACTAACTATGGCTACACCTTC. Translating it yields CASSQFTNYGYTF.

This clone appeared once. The chain is built from TRBV5-1 and TRBJ2-2, with 14 positions matching TRBD2. The CDR3 sequence is 18 residues long. Germline V gene sequence: CDR1 SGHRS, CDR2 YFSETQ. The ends lost 2 bases at V and 4 bases at J; junction bases unmatched: 7. The DNA for the CDR3 is TGCGCCAGCAGCTTTCGCGGACTAGCGGGGGGAAGCACCGGGGAGCTGTTTTTT. Protein product: CASSFRGLAGGSTGELFF.